This T cell receptor (beta chain) was profiled in a study of blood T cells in healthy people across ages. With 4 bases clipped from V and 1 base from J, the junction kept 7 bases outside the gene matches. The CDR3 is made up of 15 amino acids. Germline V gene sequence: CDR1 SGHRS, CDR2 YFSETQ. Collection of approximately 9.3 milliliters of peripheral blood was performed for each donor. For the second PCR, which ran for about 7 to 11 cycles, a sample-barcoded 5' primer and a J-beta primer mix were used. Each cDNA molecule, via a template-switch adaptor with 12 random nucleotides, was tagged. MiXCR, run by TCRdb on the 5' RACE reads, gives a single entry per CDR3 protein. The sample yields about 1.8 million distinct CDR3 sequences, approximately 50% seen once.

This chain connects TRBV5-1 to TRBJ2-7; the match to TRBD1 covers 8 bases. Material: blood. The sequence was collected from a woman between 40 and 55 years old in good health. DNA for the CDR3: TGCGCCAGCAGCGCCACCGGGACAGGTTCCTACGAGCAGTACTTC. It specifies CASSATGTGSYEQYF.